This TCR beta chain was captured in a study of blood T cell repertoires in COVID-19. Study summary: Acute-phase and convalescent COVID-19 samples originated in the United States, Italy and Spain.

In the authors' methods: Nucleated cell number was recorded as an estimate derived from reference gene primer amplification. Assay used: immunoSEQ multiplex PCR; TCRdb lists only in-frame clones, some missing. That table is the source of V, J and clone size, and D and trimming were worked out from the DNA. The table shows approximately 260,000 clones, with approximately 85% occurring only once. This CDR3 is 13 amino acids long. Germline values: CDR1 KGHSH, CDR2 LQKENI. Trimming removed 2 bases from V and 2 bases from J, with 6 bases in between. As to this clone: Other DNA sequences in this specimen translate into the identical CDR3.

Input material: peripheral blood. This TCR came from a woman between 65 and 79 years old with acute or convalescent COVID-19. The V and J genes are TRBV18 and TRBJ1-2; a weak D match, TRBD1 (5 bases). The CDR3 DNA reads as TGTGCCAGCTCACCAGGGGGGAACTATGGCTACACCTTC. It is translated as CASSPGGNYGYTF.